One and the same sample provided the 32 T cell receptor beta chains below, sequenced in a study of T-cell memory formation after mild COVID-19. TCRdb re-analysed the 5' RACE reads in MiXCR, keeping a single row per CDR3 protein. Of about 110,000 distinct CDR3 sequences in the sample, 15% to 20% were seen once. The sample consisted of PBMCs or a T cell subset sorted from them (not recorded which). The receptors shown here come from a man between 18 and 29 years old who had mild COVID-19 (a few samples of this study predate the infection). Cell type and time point are not known.

V gene TRBV4-1 combines with J gene TRBJ1-5, with D unclear. The CDR3 extends over 15 amino acids. Germline assignment: CDR1 MGHRA and CDR2 YSYEKL. The V and J ends lost 0 bases and 7 bases respectively, with 13 bases between them. The CDR3 DNA reads TGCGCCAGCAGCCAAGAGGCTGCCCTTGGGCAGCCCCAGCATTTT. Translated, it gives CASSQEAALGQPQHF.

This clonotype was counted between two and nine times. V gene TRBV29-1 combines with J gene TRBJ2-3; D remains unclear. From germline, CDR1 is SQVTM and CDR2 ANQGSEA. The V gene lost 4 bases and the J gene lost 0 bases, with 8 bases spanning the gap. This CDR3 spans 13 amino acids. The CDR3 sequence: CSVVTDSTDTQYF. The CDR3 nucleotides are TGCAGCGTTGTCACGGATAGCACAGATACGCAGTATTTT.

V and J are TRBV27 and TRBJ2-5; D ambiguous. Trimming pared 2 bases from V and 4 bases from J, leaving 8 bases between. The CDR3 totals 13 residues. Germline CDR1 and CDR2: MNHEY and SMNVEV (reference sequence). CDR3 bases: TGTGCCAGCAGTTTACAACAGCGAGAGACCCAGTACTTC. This translates into CASSLQQRETQYF.

Notes on this clonotype: It is likely a read error, because the conserved phenylalanine at the end of the CDR3 is missing. No DNA is shown, since the ends of the CDR3 on it are uncertain; the CDR3 is the one TCRdb lists. The gene calls are TRBV4-1 and TRBJ2-7; TRBD1, as called in the table, went unchecked against the DNA. The length of the CDR3 is 13 amino acids, counting both ends. The germline CDR1 and CDR2 sequences are MGHRA and YSYEKL. The CDR3 sequence is CASSQDPGTPRNI.

This clonotype was detected only a few times. The chain carries TRBV7-9 and TRBJ2-2; 10 nucleotides line up with TRBD2. CDR1 and CDR2 from the germline V gene are SEHNR and FQNEAQ (reference sequence). V was clipped by 0 bases and J by 0 bases; unmatched bases: 4. CDR3 size: 18 residues. CDR3 DNA sequence: TGTGCCAGCAGCTTAGCGGCTAGCGGGGGCCCGAACACCGGGGAGCTGTTTTTT. Its protein product is CASSLAASGGPNTGELFF.

This clonotype appeared many times. This chain connects TRBV5-4 to TRBJ2-3, with TRBD2 matching 12 bases. Germline loops: CDR1 SGHNT, CDR2 YYREEE (reference sequence). The CDR3 consists of 14 residues. With 6 bases clipped from V and 6 bases from J, the junction kept 5 bases outside the gene matches. This chain's CDR3 is CASNAGTSGDTQYF. The CDR3 DNA reads TGTGCCAGCAACGCTGGGACTAGCGGGGATACGCAGTATTTT.

In this sample, this clonotype turned up a few times. The chain couples TRBV4-1 to TRBJ2-7; no clear D gene. This CDR3 contains 14 residues. The V end lost 6 bases, the J end lost 3 bases, and 15 bases lay between the germline ends. The germline CDR1 and CDR2 sequences are MGHRA and YSYEKL. The CDR3 is CASRAGAVDYEQYV. CDR3 coding DNA: TGCGCCAGCAGAGCCGGTGCAGTCGACTACGAGCAGTACGTC.

The chain has TRBV24-1 and TRBJ2-2; 9 nucleotides agree with TRBD1. The CDR3 spans 16 residues. Germline CDR1 is KGHDR and CDR2 is SFDVKD. V was clipped by 4 bases and J by 1 base; unmatched bases: 3. CDR3 sequence: CATSDPGQGNTGELFF. CDR3 DNA sequence: TGTGCCACCAGTGACCCGGGACAGGGGAACACCGGGGAGCTGTTTTTT.

The CDR3 DNA follows: TGTGCCAGCAGTTTGCAGGACGGAAATTCACCCCTCCACTTT. Protein sequence: CASSLQDGNSPLHF. The gene calls are TRBV12-3 or TRBV12-4 and TRBJ1-6, with D unclear. CDR3 length equals 14 residues. Trimming took 3 bases from V and 7 from J, leaving 10 bases between them.

This clonotype was seen a few times. CDR3 sequence reads: CASSPQNQAGDTQYF. The DNA for the CDR3 is TGCGCCAGCAGCCCGCAAAATCAAGCGGGGGATACGCAGTATTTT. This sequence joins TRBV5-1 and TRBJ2-3; 7 bases line up with TRBD2. Germline V gene sequence: CDR1 SGHRS, CDR2 YFSETQ. Trimming took 4 bases from V and 6 from J; bases not matched to a gene: 11. The CDR3 runs 15 residues. Full variable domain (rest looked up from reference TRBV5-1 and TRBJ2-3): KAGVTQTPRYLIKTRGQQVTLSCSPISGHRSVSWYQQTPGQGLQFLFEYFSETQRNKGNFPGRFSGRQFSNSRSEMNVSTLELGDSALYLCASSPQNQAGDTQYFGPGTRLTVL.

With respect to this clonotype: Because it lacks the conserved phenylalanine or tryptophan at the end, this CDR3 is likely a read error. Because the CDR3's place on the DNA is in doubt, the DNA is left out and the CDR3 is given as listed by TCRdb. The chain is built from TRBV15 and TRBJ1-6. The CDR3 contains 8 residues when both ends are counted. CDR1 is LNHNV, CDR2 YYDKDF, per germline (reference sequence). The CDR3 loop is CATLAAQV.

In this sample, this clonotype turned up a few times. The chain couples TRBV28 to TRBJ2-3, with D unresolved. Trimming pared 8 bases from V and 5 bases from J, leaving 8 bases between. The CDR3 has 11 amino acids. Per germline, CDR1 MDHEN and CDR2 SYDVKM. CDR3 in amino acids: CASGRRDTQYF. CDR3 nucleotide sequence: TGTGCCAGCGGTCGACGAGATACGCAGTATTTT.

This clonotype turned up a few times. This chain joins TRBV12-3 or TRBV12-4 and TRBJ2-1; D remains ambiguous. The CDR3 sequence is 15 residues long. Between the trimmed V and J ends, which lost 6 bases and 3 bases, there was a span of 15 bases. The CDR3 loop reads CASSPLGSFYNEQFF. CDR3 DNA sequence: TGTGCCAGCAGCCCTCTAGGCTCGTTCTACAATGAGCAGTTCTTC.

This clonotype was seen at least ten times. This chain connects TRBV5-6 to TRBJ1-1; 9 bases line up with TRBD1. This CDR3 contains 14 residues. Per germline, CDR1 SGHDT and CDR2 YYEEEE. J lost 5 bases, V lost 3 bases, and 5 bases had no gene match. The CDR3 here is CASSWGQGWTEAFF. In nucleotides, the CDR3 is TGTGCCAGCAGCTGGGGACAGGGTTGGACTGAAGCTTTCTTT. The full variable domain, with the rest looked up from reference TRBV5-6 and TRBJ1-1, is DAGVTQSPTHLIKTRGQQVTLRCSPKSGHDTVSWYQQALGQGPQFIFQYYEEEERQRGNFPDRFSGHQFPNYSSELNVNALLLGDSALYLCASSWGQGWTEAFFGQGTRLTVV.

This clonotype was counted a few times. The V and J genes are TRBV19 and TRBJ2-2; 9 bases agree with TRBD1. The germline V gene has CDR1 LNHDA and CDR2 SQIVND (reference sequence). After removal of 7 bases from V and 4 bases from J, the junction contained 4 bases not matched to a gene. This CDR3 spans 14 amino acids. CDR3 residues: CASTGTGITGELFF. In nucleotides, the CDR3 is TGTGCCAGTACCGGGACAGGGATCACCGGGGAGCTGTTTTTT.

This rearrangement joins TRBV28 to TRBJ2-7; 7 bases agree with TRBD1. The germline V gene encodes CDR1 MDHEN and CDR2 SYDVKM. The CDR3 contains 16 residues. Trimming at V came to 6 bases and at J to 6 bases, leaving 17 bases not matched to a gene. The CDR3 is CASSDLFGTVKGEQYV. The DNA for the CDR3 is TGTGCCAGCAGCGATTTATTCGGGACAGTGAAGGGCGAGCAGTACGTC.

V and J are TRBV12-3 or TRBV12-4 and TRBJ2-2; 7 positions match TRBD1. The CDR3 has 15 amino acids. The V and J ends lost 4 bases and 2 bases, in that order; junction bases with no gene match: 4. CDR3 loop: CASSSGTANTGELFF. In nucleotides, the CDR3 is TGTGCCAGCAGTTCCGGGACAGCTAACACCGGGGAGCTGTTTTTT.

CDR3 in amino acids: CASSQDESLPGDGELFF. The CDR3 bases are TGCGCCAGCAGCCAAGATGAGAGCCTTCCGGGAGATGGGGAGCTGTTTTTT. The gene calls are TRBV4-3 and TRBJ2-2; weak D call: TRBD2 (6 bases). V was pared by 0 bases and J by 8 bases, with 19 bases between. This CDR3 contains 17 residues. Looked up from germline, CDR1 is LGHNA and CDR2 is YSLEER.

This clonotype was observed a handful of times. The chain combines TRBV7-2 with TRBJ2-1; D tentatively reads TRBD1 or TRBD2 (6 bases each). The CDR3 runs 17 residues. Germline CDR1 is SGHTA and CDR2 is FQGNSA. The germline V and J ends were trimmed by 5 bases and 5 bases, with 22 bases remaining between them. The CDR3: CASSARLGGGPHNEQFF. Written as DNA, the CDR3 is TGTGCCAGCAGCGCCCGCTTGGGTGGGGGGCCCCACAATGAGCAGTTCTTC.

This clonotype has only a few counts. The chain is built from TRBV7-2 and TRBJ2-3, with D maybe TRBD2 (6 bases). The CDR3 runs to 15 residues. Deletions cut 1 base from V and 4 bases from J, with 12 bases between. Germline CDR1 is SGHTA and CDR2 is FQGNSA. CDR3 nucleotides: TGTGCCAGCAGCTTAGGGGCGGGGTTGGCAGATACGCAGTATTTT. The encoded protein is CASSLGAGLADTQYF.

V is TRBV5-1 and J is TRBJ1-1, with TRBD1 matching over 9 bases. The CDR3 is 17 residues long. CDR1 SGHRS and CDR2 YFSETQ come from the germline V gene. J lost 1 base, V lost 4 bases, and 11 bases had no gene match. In nucleotides, the CDR3 is TGCGCCAGCAGCAGGTCTCGGACAGGGGCACAGAACACTGAAGCTTTCTTT. Protein: CASSRSRTGAQNTEAFF.

The V and J genes are TRBV6-1 and TRBJ1-4; maybe TRBD1 (5 bases). CDR3 size: 14 residues. CDR1 is MNHNS, CDR2 SASEGT, per germline. V lost 10 bases to trimming and J lost 5 bases, with 17 bases between them. For the CDR3, the DNA is TGTGCCATCGCGACGGGGGACGGGAATGAAAAACTGTTTTTT. Translation: CAIATGDGNEKLFF.

The chain couples TRBV20-1 to TRBJ1-1, with 7 nucleotides matching TRBD1. With V trimmed by 5 bases and J by 0 bases, 12 bases remained unmatched. There are 16 residues in the CDR3. Germline V lookup: CDR1 DFQATT, CDR2 SNEGSKA (reference sequence). In DNA, the CDR3 is TGCAGTGCTGGGAGACAGGGAAACTCAATGAACACTGAAGCTTTCTTT. Protein: CSAGRQGNSMNTEAFF.

This sequence joins TRBV5-1 and TRBJ1-4; 7 bases are a match to TRBD1. Trimming removed 4 bases from V and 7 bases from J; junction bases left unmatched: 4. Germline CDR1 reads SGHRS; CDR2 reads YFSETQ. The CDR3 is 13 amino acids. The CDR3 here is CASSPGTVEKLFF. The CDR3 nucleotides are TGCGCCAGCAGCCCGGGGACAGTTGAAAAACTGTTTTTT. The full variable domain, with the rest looked up from reference TRBV5-1 and TRBJ1-4, is KAGVTQTPRYLIKTRGQQVTLSCSPISGHRSVSWYQQTPGQGLQFLFEYFSETQRNKGNFPGRFSGRQFSNSRSEMNVSTLELGDSALYLCASSPGTVEKLFFGSGTQLSVL.

In this sample, this clonotype turned up a few times. The chain joins TRBV28 to TRBJ1-5; D not certain. CDR3 length equals 14 residues. From germline, CDR1 is MDHEN and CDR2 SYDVKM. V was trimmed by 3 bases and J by 3 bases, leaving 9 bases between them. Here the CDR3 reads CASSLAGLNQPQHF. CDR3 bases: TGTGCCAGCAGTTTGGCAGGCCTCAATCAGCCCCAGCATTTT.

This clonotype was recorded a few times. The J gene is TRBJ2-5, the V gene TRBV6-5; TRBD2 aligns across 16 bases. From germline, CDR1 is MNHEY and CDR2 SVGAGI. The CDR3 is made up of 18 amino acids. The ends lost 2 bases at V and 4 bases at J; junction bases unmatched: 7. CDR3 sequence (DNA): TGTGCCAGCAGTTACCGGGGACTAGCGGGGGGGCATGTAGAGACCCAGTACTTC. Its protein product is CASSYRGLAGGHVETQYF.

Only a few counts were recorded for this clonotype. The V call is TRBV7-2, the J call TRBJ1-4; no clear D gene. V dropped 4 bases and J dropped 8 bases, with 11 bases sitting between them. In germline, CDR1 is SGHTA, CDR2 FQGNSA. CDR3 length equals 13 residues. The CDR3 sequence: CASSWATGEKLFF. CDR3 bases: TGTGCCAGCAGCTGGGCCACCGGAGAAAAACTGTTTTTT.

The rearrangement links TRBV24-1 to TRBJ2-4; 9 positions agree with TRBD1. Looked up from germline, CDR1 is KGHDR and CDR2 is SFDVKD. This CDR3 has 16 amino acids. The V gene end was trimmed by 5 bases and the J gene end by 5 bases; junction bases not matched to a gene: 9. CDR3 bases: TGTGCCACCAGTGGATCTCCGGGACAGGGAGAAAACATTCAGTACTTC. Amino acid sequence: CATSGSPGQGENIQYF.

This chain links TRBV4-1 with TRBJ2-3; D uncertain. CDR3 length: 14 amino acids. Germline loops: CDR1 MGHRA, CDR2 YSYEKL. V was clipped by 1 base and J by 1 base, with 6 bases between them. The CDR3 sequence: CASSQGIRTDTQYF. CDR3 nucleotide sequence: TGCGCCAGCAGCCAAGGTATCCGCACAGATACGCAGTATTTT.

This clonotype was seen repeatedly, ten times or more. Germline and junction disagree at one end, which may indicate a read error. The gene calls are TRBV3-1 and TRBJ2-1; TRBD2 is a possible D gene (7 bases). CDR3 length: 14 residues. Germline values: CDR1 LGHDT, CDR2 YNNKEL (reference sequence). CDR3 region: CASSQDFRGGGTTF. The CDR3 DNA reads as TGTGCCAGCAGCCAAGATTTCAGGGGCGGGGGAACAACGTTC.

This rearrangement joins TRBV7-2 to TRBJ2-3; no definite D call. The CDR3 runs 14 residues. V was trimmed by 2 bases and J by 1 base, leaving 7 bases between them. Germline V gene sequence: CDR1 SGHTA, CDR2 FQGNSA. CDR3 nucleotide sequence: TGTGCCAGCAGCTTATTACCTGGCACAGATACGCAGTATTTT. Its protein product is CASSLLPGTDTQYF.

This clonotype was picked up a small number of times. The chain joins TRBV5-1 to TRBJ2-1; 13 bases are shared with TRBD2. There are 17 residues in the CDR3. The V and J ends lost 0 bases and 4 bases, in that order; junction bases with no gene match: 4. Germline assignment: CDR1 SGHRS and CDR2 YFSETQ. This CDR3 reads CASSLGETSGGYNEQFF. CDR3 coding DNA: TGCGCCAGCAGCTTGGGGGAGACTAGCGGGGGGTACAATGAGCAGTTCTTC.